One and the same sample provided the 3 T cell receptor beta chains below, sequenced in a study of blood T cell repertoires in COVID-19. The protocol was immunoSEQ multiplex PCR, while the TCRdb copy is restricted to in-frame clones and leaves out a portion. The data contain some 99,000 clones, about 82% of them seen just once; the ten biggest clones take up approximately 12%. Material for sequencing was peripheral blood. These TCRs come from a woman aged 55-70 years in a cohort sampled during active or convalescent COVID-19.

The chain employs TRBV9 and TRBJ2-5; 12 nucleotides align to TRBD2. The germline gives CDR1 SGDLS, CDR2 YYNGEE. J gave up 5 bases and V 0 bases, and 14 bases lay outside the gene matches. The CDR3 sequence is 19 residues long. CDR3 residues: CASSVGPLALAGGPETQYF. For the CDR3, the DNA is TGTGCCAGCAGCGTAGGGCCCCTCGCCCTAGCGGGGGGGCCGGAGACCCAGTACTTC.

The chain is built from TRBV6-5 and TRBJ2-7; D might be TRBD1 (6 bases). Germline assignment: CDR1 MNHEY and CDR2 SVGAGI. The CDR3 is 14 residues long. Trimming removed 6 bases at V and 3 bases at J, with 15 bases between. CDR3 coding DNA: TGTGCCAGCAGGTCAGGACAGTTCTACTACGAGCAGTACTTC. The encoded protein is CASRSGQFYYEQYF.

The rearrangement links TRBV11-2 to TRBJ1-2; the D gene is possibly TRBD1 (5 bases). The CDR3 runs to 13 residues. The germline gives CDR1 SGHAT, CDR2 FQNNGV. V lost 5 bases and J lost 8, with 15 bases in between. CDR3 protein: CASSPGQGGGYTF. The CDR3 bases are TGTGCCAGCAGCCCAGGGCAGGGCGGAGGCTACACCTTC. Looking up the rest from reference TRBV11-2 and TRBJ1-2 gives the full variable domain: EAGVAQSPRYKIIEKRQSVAFWCNPISGHATLYWYQQILGQGPKLLIQFQNNGVVDDSQLPKDRFSAERLKGVDSTLKIQPAKLEDSAVYLCASSPGQGGGYTFGSGTRLTVV.